The next 20 T cell receptor beta chains were all read from a single sample in a study of Tregs in tolerant kidney transplant recipients. Some clones are missing from TCRdb's copy, which holds only in-frame ones; the method was immunoSEQ multiplex PCR. This repertoire shows some 100,000 clones, roughly nine tenths found once; its top ten account for approximately 0.59%. The sequenced sample was CD4+ T cells from blood. The source of these receptors is a human donor in good health.

A word on this clone: Other DNA sequences in the same sample also yield this CDR3. The CDR3 DNA sequence: TGTGCCAGCAGTTACTCGAGGGGCAACACTGAAGCTTTCTTT. It encodes CASSYSRGNTEAFF. V usage is TRBV6-5 and J usage is TRBJ1-1; D might be TRBD1 (5 bases). Germline CDR1 is MNHEY and CDR2 is SVGAGI. This CDR3 region has 14 residues. V lost 0 bases to trimming and J lost 2 bases, with 7 bases between them.

This clone was seen a single time. V and J are TRBV30 and TRBJ2-3; TRBD1 might be the D (5 bases). This CDR3 region has 16 residues. With 2 bases removed from V and 2 bases from J, the gap between germline ends came to 17 bases. Germline assignment: CDR1 GTSNPN and CDR2 SVGIG (reference sequence). CDR3 bases: TGTGCCTGGAGTAGGTCAGGACAAATCCACACAGATACGCAGTATTTT. Translated, it gives CAWSRSGQIHTDTQYF.

This chain uses TRBV29-1 with TRBJ1-6, with D tentatively TRBD1 (6 bases). The CDR3 is 13 residues long. Trimming shortened V by 4 bases and J by 6 bases, and 10 bases separated the two germline ends. Per the germline V gene, CDR1 is SQVTM and CDR2 is ANQGSEA. The DNA of the CDR3 is TGCAGCGTTGGAGACAGGCGTAATTCACCCCTCCACTTT. Protein: CSVGDRRNSPLHF.

In this sample, this clone turned up a few times. The chain employs TRBV2 and TRBJ1-2; 7 bases align to TRBD1. The CDR3 runs 14 residues. With 7 bases clipped from V and 4 bases from J, the junction kept 9 bases outside the gene matches. Germline V CDR1 and CDR2: SNHLY, FYNNEI. CDR3 region: CASIGGRDPYGYTF. The CDR3 DNA is TGTGCCAGCATAGGGGGCCGCGATCCCTATGGCTACACCTTC.

On this clone itself: The limits of the CDR3 on the DNA are not certain, so only TCRdb's listed CDR3 is given. The chain combines TRBV19 with TRBJ1-4. Termini included, the CDR3 measures 16 amino acids. In germline, CDR1 is LNHDA, CDR2 SQIVND (reference sequence). CDR3 protein: CASTSGRGVFREKLFF.

There are a few counts of this clone. The chain employs TRBV27 and TRBJ1-5; 9 nucleotides agree with TRBD1. The junction had 13 bases not matched to a gene; V was cut back by 8 bases and J by 5 bases. Germline V gene sequence: CDR1 MNHEY, CDR2 SMNVEV (reference sequence). This CDR3 spans 16 amino acids. The CDR3 spells CASAPGWDRADQPQHF. The CDR3 coding sequence is TGTGCCAGCGCACCGGGTTGGGACAGGGCTGATCAGCCCCAGCATTTT.

The chain carries TRBV29-1 and TRBJ2-7, with 8 bases identical to TRBD1. This CDR3 is built from 13 residues. Germline V lookup: CDR1 SQVTM, CDR2 ANQGSEA. V lost 3 bases, J lost 2 bases, and 3 bases stayed unmatched. As DNA, the CDR3 is TGCAGCGTTGATGGACAGGGTACCTACGAGCAGTACTTC. Its translation: CSVDGQGTYEQYF.

The chain recombines TRBV7-2 with TRBJ2-3; the match to TRBD2 covers 15 bases. Germline lookup yields CDR1 SGHTA and CDR2 FQGNSA. This CDR3 has 17 residues. Germline trimming cut 4 bases from V and 5 bases from J; bases unmatched to any gene: 7. This CDR3 reads CASSSELGLAGGDTQYF. The CDR3 coding sequence is TGTGCCAGCAGCTCGGAGCTGGGACTAGCGGGAGGAGATACGCAGTATTTT. Looking up the rest from reference TRBV7-2 and TRBJ2-3 gives the full variable domain: GAGVSQSPSNKVTEKGKDVELRCDPISGHTALYWYRQSLGQGLEFLIYFQGNSAPDKSGLPSDRFSAERTGGSVSTLTIQRTQQEDSAVYLCASSSELGLAGGDTQYFGPGTRLTVL.

The CDR3 DNA reads as TGTGCCTGGAGTGGACAGCTAGCTAACTATGGCTACACCTTC. It encodes CAWSGQLANYGYTF. The V and J genes are TRBV30 and TRBJ1-2; perhaps TRBD1 as D (5 bases). V was trimmed by 1 base and J by 0 bases, leaving 9 bases between them. CDR3 size: 14 residues. Germline-derived CDR1 and CDR2 are GTSNPN and SVGIG (reference sequence).

V and J are TRBV18 and TRBJ1-4; D gene unclear. CDR3 size: 15 residues. V was cut by 1 base and J by 0 bases, with 6 bases left in between. Germline loops: CDR1 KGHSH, CDR2 LQKENI. The CDR3 loop reads CASSPRSATNEKLFF. DNA for the CDR3: TGTGCCAGCTCACCACGCAGCGCAACTAATGAAAAACTGTTTTTT.

V is TRBV13 and J is TRBJ1-2; maybe TRBD1 (5 bases). Germline assignment: CDR1 PRHDT and CDR2 FYEKMQ (reference sequence). Trimming shortened V by 3 bases and J by 4 bases, and 6 bases separated the two germline ends. The CDR3 loop spans 12 amino acids. The CDR3 bases are TGTGCCAGCAGCTTCGGGGGCTATGGCTACACCTTC. Translation gives CASSFGGYGYTF.

CDR3 sequence: CASRTGNYGYTF. CDR3 DNA sequence: TGTGCCAGTAGGACAGGGAACTATGGCTACACCTTC. The J gene is TRBJ1-2, the V gene TRBV19, with TRBD1 matching 7 bases. With V trimmed by 6 bases and J by 2 bases, 0 bases remained unmatched. CDR1 LNHDA and CDR2 SQIVND come from the germline V gene (reference sequence). The CDR3 runs to 12 residues.

This sequence joins TRBV5-6 and TRBJ2-7; TRBD2 aligns across 8 bases. V lost 2 bases, J lost 5 bases, and 9 bases stayed unmatched. Germline V gene sequence: CDR1 SGHDT, CDR2 YYEEEE. The CDR3 has 15 amino acids. The CDR3 DNA is TGTGCCAGCAGCTTCTCCGGGAGGGTGGGCGACGAGCAGTACTTC. This translates into CASSFSGRVGDEQYF.

This clone was recorded only once. This sequence joins TRBV18 and TRBJ1-2; 8 positions agree with TRBD1. CDR3 size: 15 residues. The germline CDR1 and CDR2 sequences are KGHSH and LQKENI. Losses at the gene ends were 3 bases for V and 2 bases for J; bases not matched to a gene: 5. The chain's CDR3 is CASSPSTGDNYGYTF. The CDR3 coding sequence is TGTGCCAGCTCACCTTCGACAGGGGACAACTATGGCTACACCTTC. Full variable domain (missing parts from reference TRBV18 and TRBJ1-2): NAGVMQNPRHLVRRRGQEARLRCSPMKGHSHVYWYRQLPEEGLKFMVYLQKENIIDESGMPKERFSAEFPKEGPSILRIQQVVRGDSAAYFCASSPSTGDNYGYTFGSGTRLTVV.

CDR3 region: CASSFYGTDTQYF. CDR3 DNA: TGCGCCAGCAGCTTCTACGGCACAGATACGCAGTATTTT. The rearrangement joins TRBV5-1 to TRBJ2-3; no firm D call. In germline, CDR1 is SGHRS, CDR2 YFSETQ. The CDR3 sequence is 13 residues long. V was trimmed by 2 bases and J by 1 base, leaving 5 bases between them.

The gene calls are TRBV5-1 and TRBJ1-3; D ambiguous. This CDR3 has 15 residues. V lost 3 bases and J lost 4, with 14 bases in between. Germline values: CDR1 SGHRS, CDR2 YFSETQ. CDR3 amino acids: CASSSSSGKGNTIYF. CDR3 DNA sequence: TGCGCCAGCAGCTCTTCCTCGGGGAAGGGAAACACCATATATTTT.

The genes are TRBV10-1 and TRBJ2-3; 7 bases are a match to TRBD1. The J segment lost 6 bases and the V segment lost 4 bases, leaving 4 bases of the junction unmatched. The length of the CDR3 is 13 residues. Germline V gene data show CDR1 as WNHNN and CDR2 as SYGVQD (reference sequence). The CDR3 loop reads CASSGQGVDTQYF. The CDR3, as DNA: TGCGCCAGCAGTGGACAGGGAGTGGATACGCAGTATTTT.

The chain combines TRBV6-6 with TRBJ2-3; 7 bases fit TRBD2. Trimming removed 7 bases from V and 2 bases from J; junction bases left unmatched: 3. Germline V gene lookup returns CDR1 MNHNY and CDR2 SVGAGI (reference sequence). This CDR3 has 13 amino acids. This chain's CDR3 is CASKRGNTDTQYF. The CDR3 bases are TGTGCCAGCAAGCGGGGTAACACAGATACGCAGTATTTT.

This sequence joins TRBV10-3 and TRBJ1-2; D unclear. Germline CDR1 and CDR2: ENHRY and SYGVKD. The V and J ends lost 2 bases and 3 bases respectively, with 13 bases between them. The CDR3 contains 15 residues. The CDR3, as DNA: TGTGCCATCAGTGAGGGGCCAGGTGGTTACTATGGCTACACCTTC. Its protein product is CAISEGPGGYYGYTF.

The chain employs TRBV2 and TRBJ2-5; TRBD1 agrees at 10 bases. This CDR3 spans 15 amino acids. Germline assignment: CDR1 SNHLY and CDR2 FYNNEI. V gave up 5 bases and J gave up 5 bases; unmatched junction bases: 8. This CDR3 is CASSPSGTGEETQYF. The CDR3 nucleotides read TGTGCCAGCAGTCCATCCGGGACAGGGGAGGAGACCCAGTACTTC.